This is a list of T cell receptor beta chains from one sample in a study of T cell repertoires in cytomegalovirus infection. No antigens are known for them. MiXCR, run by TCRdb on the reads, gives a single entry per CDR3 protein. The data hold 7,500 to 9,500 distinct CDR3 sequences, with roughly 50% observed a single time. The sample comprised PBMCs, sequenced either directly or after in vitro stimulation (not recorded which). Source of these receptors: a human donor in good health (CMV status not recorded). Some clones in this sample may be carry-over from other donors' samples. The conserved cysteine and the conserved F or W are not part of the CDR3 here. Some rows have no size entry. The others give once, few or many, or a class for an expanded clone.

cdr3_aa: ASSKQGAGNTEAL
v_call: TRBV7-4
clone_size: once

cdr3_aa: ASRVNQVHNYGYT
v_call: TRBV27
clone_size: .

cdr3_aa: ESQGDTQN
v_call: TRBV27
clone_size: .

cdr3_aa: ARSLRDGFTIGELF
v_call: TRBV7-9
clone_size: .

cdr3_aa: ASSKSGRAYDTQY
v_call: TRBV6-6
clone_size: .

cdr3_aa: ASRQAGVRNEKF
v_call: TRBV11-2
clone_size: .

cdr3_aa: SSSASSKRRPYEQY
v_call: TRBV9
clone_size: .

cdr3_aa: ASSLEIRVQVETQY
v_call: TRBV7-4
clone_size: .

cdr3_aa: ASSLPPGEQY
v_call: TRBV7-3
clone_size: many

cdr3_aa: ASSSRGGSYTGELF
v_call: TRBV7-2
clone_size: many

cdr3_aa: ASSLGGQGISGNTIY
v_call: TRBV7-2
clone_size: few

cdr3_aa: ASSDYNEQF
v_call: TRBV10-2
clone_size: medium-sized

cdr3_aa: ATGLRQGTTPPQH
v_call: TRBV6-5
clone_size: .

cdr3_aa: ASSPWEGAYEQY
v_call: TRBV7-6
clone_size: many

cdr3_aa: YSSQGSGQPPH
v_call: TRBV27
clone_size: .

cdr3_aa: ASSPITGDGHT
v_call: TRBV28
clone_size: many

cdr3_aa: ASSSRDLGFYEQY
v_call: TRBV7-9
clone_size: few

cdr3_aa: ASSLDNTGELF
v_call: TRBV5-6
clone_size: few

cdr3_aa: ASSSLRQGESGYT
v_call: TRBV7-8
clone_size: once

cdr3_aa: ASSLGNQPQH
v_call: TRBV7-2
clone_size: .

cdr3_aa: ASSSRDRGVNTEAF
v_call: TRBV5-1
clone_size: .

cdr3_aa: ASIGGNEQF
v_call: TRBV25-1
clone_size: .

cdr3_aa: ASSPGTANSQETQY
v_call: TRBV7-3
clone_size: many

cdr3_aa: ASSLLGISPYNEQY
v_call: TRBV7-9
clone_size: .

cdr3_aa: ASSLGEWGQINSPLH
v_call: TRBV7-2
clone_size: few

cdr3_aa: ASSPEPLNGATNEKLF
v_call: TRBV18
clone_size: .

cdr3_aa: ASRLDKSNQPQH
v_call: TRBV5-7
clone_size: many

cdr3_aa: SARHRDPRGLNTEAF
v_call: TRBV20-1
clone_size: .

cdr3_aa: ARHGDTQS
v_call: TRBV24-1
clone_size: .

cdr3_aa: ATVLRQGTNQPQH
v_call: TRBV6-5
clone_size: .

cdr3_aa: ASSSLQGSTEAF
v_call: TRBV27
clone_size: .